This T cell receptor beta chain was identified in a study of shared clonotypes between healthy human individuals. To note about this clone: Its specificity is unknown.

Researchers divided each subset's genomic DNA evenly across several immunoSEQ plates. A roughly 200 ng quantity of DNA, 29,000 or so T cell genomes, went into the sorted-subset replicate PCRs. Clones were read by immunoSEQ multiplex PCR, and TCRdb kept only the in-frame ones, dropping some. The table shows over a million clones, with about 84% occurring only once. Trimming removed 7 bases from V and 5 bases from J; junction bases left unmatched: 7. The CDR3 is 13 residues long. Germline-derived CDR1 and CDR2 are SGHRS and YFSETQ. Study results and limitations: Among a handful of donors, about 4.6% of naive CD4 clonotypes were found in common. Investigators expected sequencing depth to affect clonotype sharing among donors.

This clonotype originated in a young man in good health. Some clones in this sample may be carry-over from other donors' samples. Sequenced material: memory CD4+ T cells from PBMCs. Described subset: CD45RA-negative fraction. The chain couples TRBV5-1 to TRBJ2-5; 8 positions agree with TRBD2. CDR3 DNA: TGCGCCAGCGGGGAAGGCGGGAGGGAGACCCAGTACTTC. It encodes CASGEGGRETQYF.